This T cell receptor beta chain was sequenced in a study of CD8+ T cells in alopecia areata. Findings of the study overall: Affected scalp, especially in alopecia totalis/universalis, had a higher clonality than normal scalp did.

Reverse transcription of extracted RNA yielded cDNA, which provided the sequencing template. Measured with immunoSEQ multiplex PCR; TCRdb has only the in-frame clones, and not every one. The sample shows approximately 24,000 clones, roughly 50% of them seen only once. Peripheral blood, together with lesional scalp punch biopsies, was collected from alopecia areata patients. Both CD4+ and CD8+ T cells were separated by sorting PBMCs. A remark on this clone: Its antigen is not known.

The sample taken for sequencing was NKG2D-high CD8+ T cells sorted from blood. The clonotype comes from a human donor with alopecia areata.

The CDR3 region is CASSLSGTLNTEAFF. The CDR3 DNA reads TGTGCCAGCAGCCTATCGGGGACACTGAACACTGAAGCTTTCTTT. V is TRBV27 and J is TRBJ1-1, with a tentative D call TRBD1 (6 bases). V dropped 6 bases and J dropped 0 bases, with 14 bases sitting between them. The CDR3 runs to 15 residues. Germline CDR1 MNHEY, CDR2 SMNVEV (reference sequence).